This TCR beta chain derives from a study of shared clonotypes between healthy human individuals. Only Caucasian adults living in Nashville, Tennessee made up the donor group. V lost 5 bases, J lost 8 bases, and 8 bases stayed unmatched. Germline V gene sequence: CDR1 SEHNR, CDR2 FQNEAQ (reference sequence). The CDR3 runs to 13 residues. Sequencing was performed with immunoSEQ multiplex PCR; in TCRdb, only in-frame clones are kept and a portion is missing. The table lists 400,000 to 500,000 clones, 65% to 80% of them singletons. The receptor was isolated from a woman in her forties in good health. Some clones in this sample may be carry-over from other donors' samples. The J gene is TRBJ1-2, the V gene TRBV7-9; TRBD1 agrees at 7 bases. Sequencing input: PBMCs. CDR3 nucleotide sequence: TGTGCCAGCAGCCCCCGGGGACAGCTGGGCTACACCTTC. Amino acids: CASSPRGQLGYTF.